A single sample is the source of the 25 T cell receptor beta chains below, sequenced in a study of blood T cell repertoires in COVID-19. TCRdb's table, derived via immunoSEQ multiplex PCR, lists solely in-frame clones and lacks some. Of more than 200,000 clones detected, 85% to 90% appear once; the ten largest clones hold under 2%. What was sequenced was PBMCs or T cells enriched from blood (not recorded which). The receptors stem from a woman in her forties or fifties who had recovered from COVID-19.

This sequence joins TRBV7-9 and TRBJ2-2; TRBD2 matches 7 bases. V trimming: 6 bases; J trimming: 1 base; junction bases outside the gene matches: 14. Germline V lookup: CDR1 SEHNR, CDR2 FQNEAQ (reference sequence). The CDR3 is 18 residues long. CDR3 sequence (DNA): TGTGCCAGCAGTTACCAAACATACGGGACTAAGAACACCGGGGAGCTGTTTTTT. It codes for CASSYQTYGTKNTGELFF.

The chain uses TRBV7-6 and TRBJ2-7, with TRBD1 matching over 7 bases. The CDR3 spans 16 residues. CDR1 is SGHVS, CDR2 FNYEAQ, per germline. J was trimmed by 2 bases and V by 5 bases; bases with no gene match: 12. As DNA, the CDR3 is TGTGCCAGCAGCACTAACTACCGACAGGGAACCTACGAGCAGTACTTC. Protein: CASSTNYRQGTYEQYF.

The chain couples TRBV19 to TRBJ2-7; no firm D call. The CDR3 runs to 16 residues. Germline V gene lookup returns CDR1 LNHDA and CDR2 SQIVND (reference sequence). V was shortened by 4 bases and J by 0 bases, with 16 bases between the two germline ends. CDR3 sequence (DNA): TGTGCCAGTAGTACCGCCGACTTGGCGCACTCCTACGAGCAGTACTTC. Its translation is CASSTADLAHSYEQYF.

The genes are TRBV27 and TRBJ1-5; D is unresolved. The length of the CDR3 is 15 residues. From germline, CDR1 is MNHEY and CDR2 SMNVEV (reference sequence). V was trimmed by 2 bases and J by 1 base, leaving 9 bases between them. CDR3 loop: CASSLVPGSNQPQHF. The CDR3 coding sequence is TGTGCCAGCAGTTTAGTCCCAGGAAGCAATCAGCCCCAGCATTTT.

This clone was seen only a few times. The genes are TRBV3-1 (or the pseudogene TRBV3-2) and TRBJ1-4, with D perhaps matching TRBD1 (6 bases). The CDR3 runs to 14 residues. Germline lookup yields CDR1 LGHDT and CDR2 YNNKEL (reference sequence). V lost 1 base and J 5 bases, leaving 8 bases between the germline ends. This CDR3 reads CASSQGQENEKLFF. CDR3 DNA: TGTGCCAGCAGCCAAGGACAGGAAAATGAAAAACTGTTTTTT.

The table lists this clone with a few counts. The chain couples TRBV28 to TRBJ1-2, with 12 bases fitting TRBD1. The CDR3 has 17 amino acids. Per germline, CDR1 MDHEN and CDR2 SYDVKM. V was pared by 2 bases and J by 4 bases, with 8 bases of the junction left unmatched. The DNA for the CDR3 is TGTGCCAGCAGTTTAGGTCCGCCGGGACAGGGGGCCTATGGCTACACCTTC. Its translation is CASSLGPPGQGAYGYTF.

This clone occurred a few times. The gene calls are TRBV27 and TRBJ1-1, with D possibly being TRBD1 (6 bases). Germline V gene lookup returns CDR1 MNHEY and CDR2 SMNVEV (reference sequence). This CDR3 region has 15 residues. The V gene lost 4 bases and the J gene lost 1 base, with 13 bases spanning the gap. The CDR3 loop is CASSYQQGGNTEAFF. CDR3 nucleotides: TGTGCCAGCAGTTACCAACAGGGTGGGAACACTGAAGCTTTCTTT.

The V call is TRBV5-1, the J call TRBJ2-1; no clear D. The V and J ends lost 4 bases and 9 bases respectively, with 14 bases between them. Per the germline V gene, CDR1 is SGHRS and CDR2 is YFSETQ. The CDR3 sequence is 13 residues long. CDR3 protein: CASSLSKRAEQFF. CDR3 DNA sequence: TGCGCCAGCAGCCTCTCAAAGCGTGCTGAGCAGTTCTTC.

V and J are TRBV10-3 and TRBJ2-7; TRBD1 aligns across 7 bases. Germline V gene lookup returns CDR1 ENHRY and CDR2 SYGVKD. This CDR3 region has 15 residues. V shed 3 bases and J 6 bases; nucleotides not matched to a gene: 11. The CDR3 is CAISDSRTGRSEQYF. As DNA, the CDR3 is TGTGCCATCAGTGACTCCCGGACAGGCAGATCCGAGCAGTACTTC.

The genes are TRBV6-6 and TRBJ1-6; D is unresolved. Trimming shortened V by 0 bases and J by 2 bases, and 8 bases separated the two germline ends. In germline, CDR1 is MNHNY, CDR2 SVGAGI (reference sequence). The CDR3 loop spans 16 amino acids. This chain's CDR3 is CASSYSTRAYNSPLHF. As DNA, the CDR3 is TGTGCCAGCAGTTACTCGACTCGGGCCTATAATTCACCCCTCCACTTT.

This chain connects TRBV9 to TRBJ2-3, with a possible D match to TRBD2 (5 bases). Germline V lookup: CDR1 SGDLS, CDR2 YYNGEE. The CDR3 covers 15 residues. Trimming pared 3 bases from V and 0 bases from J, leaving 11 bases between. CDR3 sequence reads: CASSAGFVSTDTQYF. The CDR3 nucleotides are TGTGCCAGCAGCGCGGGGTTTGTTAGCACAGATACGCAGTATTTT.

In this sample, this clone turned up a few times. The chain carries TRBV7-2 and TRBJ2-3; 8 bases are a match to TRBD1. CDR1 and CDR2 from the germline V gene are SGHTA and FQGNSA. The CDR3 has 16 amino acids. J lost 4 bases, V lost 4 bases, and 10 bases had no gene match. CDR3 nucleotide sequence: TGTGCCAGCAGCTCAGGACAGGGTAGTTGGCCAGATACGCAGTATTTT. Translation: CASSSGQGSWPDTQYF.

J is TRBJ2-7 and V is TRBV7-8, with D possibly matching TRBD2 (6 bases). V was trimmed by 6 bases and J by 0 bases, leaving 6 bases between them. The CDR3 length is 12 residues. Germline CDR1 SGHVS, CDR2 FQNEAQ. This CDR3 reads CASRGGSYEQYF. In DNA, the CDR3 is TGTGCCAGCAGGGGAGGCTCCTACGAGCAGTACTTC.

V is TRBV9 and J is TRBJ1-2; the match to TRBD1 covers 7 bases. The CDR3 sequence is 15 residues long. Germline CDR1 and CDR2: SGDLS and YYNGEE. The V gene end was trimmed by 0 bases and the J gene end by 5 bases; junction bases not matched to a gene: 7. The CDR3 region is CASSVAPGGQYGYTF. DNA for the CDR3: TGTGCCAGCAGCGTAGCCCCAGGGGGGCAGTATGGCTACACCTTC.

Of note for this clone: Relative to the germline gene, one junction end is altered; a read error may explain this. J is TRBJ2-7 and V is TRBV28, with 10 bases matching TRBD1. CDR1 and CDR2 from the germline V gene are MDHEN and SYDVKM. The CDR3 is made up of 15 amino acids. In DNA form, the CDR3 reads TGTGCCAGTAGTTTGGCTGGGACAGGGGTTGGCGAGCAGTACTTC. The encoded protein is CASSLAGTGVGEQYF. The full variable domain, in which reference TRBV28 and TRBJ2-7 provide the parts outside the CDR3, is DVKVTQSSRYLVKRTGEKVFLECVQDMDHENMFWYRQDPGLGLRLIYFSYDVKMKEKGDIPEGYSVSREKKERFSLILESASTNQTSMYLCASSLAGTGVGEQYFGPGTRLTVT.

The V gene is TRBV6-5, the J gene TRBJ1-2; D ambiguous. CDR1 is MNHEY and CDR2 is SVGAGI in the germline V gene. Deletions cut 7 bases from V and 5 bases from J, with 20 bases between. This CDR3 has 15 amino acids. CDR3 sequence: CASISGEGLGYGYTF. In DNA form, the CDR3 reads TGTGCCAGCATCTCGGGTGAGGGATTAGGATATGGCTACACCTTC.

In its sample, this clone was seen once. This sequence joins TRBV9 and TRBJ2-2; 13 bases map to TRBD2. The germline gives CDR1 SGDLS, CDR2 YYNGEE. The CDR3 sequence is 16 residues long. V dropped 2 bases and J dropped 4; count of bases not matched to a gene: 2. The CDR3 region has the DNA TGTGCCAGCAGCGTCACTAGCGGGAGGGCCACCGGGGAGCTGTTTTTT. Amino acid sequence: CASSVTSGRATGELFF. Combining the CDR3 with reference TRBV9 and TRBJ2-2 gives the whole variable domain DSGVTQTPKHLITATGQRVTLRCSPRSGDLSVYWYQQSLDQGLQFLIQYYNGEERAKGNILERFSAQQFPDLHSELNLSSLELGDSALYFCASSVTSGRATGELFFGEGSRLTVL.

The chain couples TRBV6-5 to TRBJ2-7, with D uncertain. V lost 6 bases and J lost 5, with 11 bases in between. The CDR3 is made up of 12 amino acids. Germline values: CDR1 MNHEY, CDR2 SVGAGI. This chain's CDR3 is CASSRLANEQYF. In DNA, the CDR3 is TGTGCCAGCAGCCGATTGGCCAACGAGCAGTACTTC.

This clone was seen only a few times. V usage is TRBV25-1 and J usage is TRBJ1-2; D might be TRBD1 (6 bases). CDR1 is MGHDK and CDR2 is SYGVNS in the germline V gene. The length of the CDR3 is 14 residues. V was clipped by 4 bases and J by 4 bases, with 13 bases between them. CDR3 sequence reads: CASSVTGKAYGYTF. The CDR3 DNA reads as TGTGCCAGCAGTGTTACAGGGAAGGCCTATGGCTACACCTTC.

This chain uses TRBV5-6 with TRBJ1-1; D gene ambiguous. There are 11 residues in the CDR3. Germline values: CDR1 SGHDT, CDR2 YYEEEE. The ends were cut back, 0 bases at V and 6 bases at J, with 3 bases in the middle. CDR3 protein: CASSLAAEAFF. CDR3 coding DNA: TGTGCCAGCAGCTTGGCCGCTGAAGCTTTCTTT.

This chain uses TRBV19 with TRBJ2-2; TRBD2 agrees at 7 bases. CDR1 and CDR2 (germline): LNHDA, SQIVND (reference sequence). Trimming at V came to 6 bases and at J to 4 bases, leaving 8 bases not matched to a gene. The CDR3 consists of 15 residues. The CDR3 is CASRLGGDITGELFF. The DNA for the CDR3 is TGTGCCAGTAGACTGGGGGGGGATATCACCGGGGAGCTGTTTTTT. The full variable domain, its missing parts supplied by reference TRBV19 and TRBJ2-2, is DGGITQSPKYLFRKEGQNVTLSCEQNLNHDAMYWYRQDPGQGLRLIYYSQIVNDFQKGDIAEGYSVSREKKESFPLTVTSAQKNPTAFYLCASRLGGDITGELFFGEGSRLTVL.

This chain uses TRBV2 with TRBJ2-1; weak D call: TRBD1 (5 bases). Germline values: CDR1 SNHLY, CDR2 FYNNEI. The CDR3 length is 13 residues. Trimming took 6 bases from V and 5 from J, leaving 11 bases between them. CDR3 protein: CASSPDRDNEQFF. For the CDR3, the DNA is TGTGCCAGCAGCCCTGACAGAGACAATGAGCAGTTCTTC.

The chain links TRBV6-2 or TRBV6-3 to TRBJ2-7, with D perhaps matching TRBD1 (6 bases). The CDR3 totals 14 residues. V dropped 0 bases and J dropped 4 bases, with 10 bases sitting between them. CDR1 is MNHEY, CDR2 SVGEGT, per germline. CDR3 DNA sequence: TGTGCCAGCAGTTACTCGCTGGGGGCTTACGAGCAGTACTTC. Translation gives CASSYSLGAYEQYF.

The chain has TRBV27 and TRBJ1-2; 7 positions match TRBD1. J gave up 5 bases and V 6 bases, and 6 bases lay outside the gene matches. There are 13 residues in the CDR3. Germline V gives CDR1 MNHEY, CDR2 SMNVEV (reference sequence). The CDR3 here is CASRPTGDYGYTF. The CDR3 DNA sequence: TGTGCCAGCAGACCAACAGGGGATTATGGCTACACCTTC.

The chain is built from TRBV27 and TRBJ1-4; 11 nucleotides align to TRBD1. V lost 3 bases to trimming and J lost 8 bases; unmatched junction nucleotides: 5. Germline assignment: CDR1 MNHEY and CDR2 SMNVEV (reference sequence). This CDR3 has 15 residues. The CDR3 DNA sequence: TGTGCCAGCAGTTTCTATGGACAGGGGGCAGAAAAACTGTTTTTT. It encodes CASSFYGQGAEKLFF.